This TCR beta chain emerged from a study of beta chain features in type 1 diabetes. Notes on the study in general: Diminished insertions and augmented deletions at VDJ junctions characterized type 1 diabetes patients. People with Type 1 diabetes carried modestly yet significantly shorter TCRB CDR3s in all four CD4+ subsets.

Worth noting for this clone: What it binds is unknown. Other DNA sequences in this sample translate to the same CDR3.

Of the isolated RNA, all was reverse transcribed, and so the sequenced material was expressed TCRB transcripts. Data came from immunoSEQ multiplex PCR; TCRdb stores just in-frame clones and leaves some out. This sample has 300,000 to 400,000 clones, with roughly 8.8% found just once. This CDR3 has 11 amino acids. Germline values: CDR1 SGDLS, CDR2 YYNGEE. With 0 bases removed from V and 5 bases from J, the gap between germline ends came to 1 base. The chain joins TRBV9 to TRBJ2-3, with D uncertain. The sample taken for sequencing was central memory CD4+ T cells from blood. This TCR was recovered from a man aged 25 to 45 with type 1 diabetes. CDR3 region: CASSVEDTQYF. CDR3 DNA: TGTGCCAGCAGCGTAGAAGATACGCAGTATTTT.